This passage covers 5 T cell receptor beta chains from one sample sequenced in a study of beta chain features in type 1 diabetes. Reverse transcription of all isolated RNA meant that expressed TCRB transcripts were sequenced. Sequencing used immunoSEQ multiplex PCR; TCRdb keeps in-frame clones, though not all of them. The sample shows fewer than 350,000 clones, approximately 8.1% of them seen only once. The sample comprised central memory CD4+ T cells from blood. The receptors come from a woman aged 18-29 years in good health.

The CDR3 protein is CAWRPGAGGYQETQYF. The DNA for the CDR3 is TGTGCCTGGAGGCCGGGGGCCGGGGGGTACCAAGAGACCCAGTACTTC. The chain is built from TRBV30 and TRBJ2-5; tentatively, D is TRBD2 (7 bases). The CDR3 has 16 residues. V was trimmed by 3 bases and J by 0 bases, leaving 17 bases between them. The germline gives CDR1 GTSNPN, CDR2 SVGIG (reference sequence). Full variable domain (missing parts from reference TRBV30 and TRBJ2-5): SQTIHQWPATLVQPVGSPLSLECTVEGTSNPNLYWYRQAAGRGLQLLFYSVGIGQISSEVPQNLSASRPQDRQFILSSKKLLLSDSGFYLCAWRPGAGGYQETQYFGPGTRLLVL.

This clone turned up a few times. V is TRBV7-2 and J is TRBJ1-5; tentatively, D is TRBD1 (5 bases). From germline, CDR1 is SGHTA and CDR2 FQGNSA. This CDR3 contains 13 residues. V shed 1 base and J shed 6 bases, with 7 bases lying between them. The CDR3 loop reads CASSLERGQPQHF. In nucleotides, the CDR3 is TGTGCCAGCAGCTTAGAGAGGGGTCAGCCCCAGCATTTT.

The J gene is TRBJ2-2, the V gene TRBV5-4; TRBD1 aligns across 10 bases. V lost 4 bases to trimming and J lost 4 bases; unmatched junction nucleotides: 4. The CDR3 has 15 residues. In germline, CDR1 is SGHNT, CDR2 YYREEE (reference sequence). This CDR3 is CASSLRDRGTGELFF. For the CDR3, the DNA is TGTGCCAGCAGCCTGCGGGACAGGGGCACCGGGGAGCTGTTTTTT.

This chain joins TRBV7-9 and TRBJ1-4, with D possibly being TRBD1 (6 bases). CDR1 and CDR2 from the germline V gene are SEHNR and FQNEAQ (reference sequence). There are 16 residues in the CDR3. Deletions cut 4 bases from V and 7 bases from J, with 19 bases between. CDR3 in amino acids: CASSSPRTALTEKLFF. As DNA, the CDR3 is TGTGCCAGCAGCTCGCCCCGGACAGCGCTTACTGAAAAACTGTTTTTT.

This clone was observed many times. The chain uses TRBV13 and TRBJ1-2; D not resolved. The CDR3 spans 12 residues. Trimming pared 2 bases from V and 4 bases from J, leaving 5 bases between. CDR1 and CDR2 (germline): PRHDT, FYEKMQ (reference sequence). In nucleotides, the CDR3 is TGTGCCAGCAGCTTAAAGGCCTATGGCTACACCTTC. Protein: CASSLKAYGYTF.